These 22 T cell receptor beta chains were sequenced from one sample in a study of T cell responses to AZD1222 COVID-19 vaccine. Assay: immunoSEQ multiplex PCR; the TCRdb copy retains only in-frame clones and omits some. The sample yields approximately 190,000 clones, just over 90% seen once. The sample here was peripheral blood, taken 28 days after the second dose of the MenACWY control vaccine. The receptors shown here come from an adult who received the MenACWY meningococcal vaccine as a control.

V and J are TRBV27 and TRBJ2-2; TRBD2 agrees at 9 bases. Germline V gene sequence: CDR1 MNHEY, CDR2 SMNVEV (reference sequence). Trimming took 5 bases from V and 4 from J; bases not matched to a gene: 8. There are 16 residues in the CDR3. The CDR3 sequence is CASSNISGRGTGELFF. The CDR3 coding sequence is TGTGCCAGCAGTAACATTAGCGGGAGAGGCACCGGGGAGCTGTTTTTT.

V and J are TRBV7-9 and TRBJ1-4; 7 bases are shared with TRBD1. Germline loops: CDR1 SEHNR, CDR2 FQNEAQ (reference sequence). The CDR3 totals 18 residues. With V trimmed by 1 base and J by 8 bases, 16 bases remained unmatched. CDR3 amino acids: CASSLGGQDSRKGEKLFF. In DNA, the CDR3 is TGTGCCAGCAGCTTAGGAGGACAGGATTCTCGTAAAGGGGAAAAACTGTTTTTT.

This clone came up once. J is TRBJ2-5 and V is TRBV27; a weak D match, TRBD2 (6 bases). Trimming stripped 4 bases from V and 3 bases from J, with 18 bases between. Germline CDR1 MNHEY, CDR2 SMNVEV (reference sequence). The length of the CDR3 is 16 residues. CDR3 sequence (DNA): TGTGCCAGCAGTTACCGACTGGGGGGACGAGAAGAGACCCAGTACTTC. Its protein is CASSYRLGGREETQYF.

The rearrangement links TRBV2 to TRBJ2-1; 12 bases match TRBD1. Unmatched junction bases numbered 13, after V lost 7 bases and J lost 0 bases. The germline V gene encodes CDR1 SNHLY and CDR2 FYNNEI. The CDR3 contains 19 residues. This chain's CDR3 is CASTDLGQGARSSYNEQFF. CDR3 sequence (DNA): TGTGCCAGCACCGACTTGGGACAGGGGGCCCGGAGCTCCTACAATGAGCAGTTCTTC.

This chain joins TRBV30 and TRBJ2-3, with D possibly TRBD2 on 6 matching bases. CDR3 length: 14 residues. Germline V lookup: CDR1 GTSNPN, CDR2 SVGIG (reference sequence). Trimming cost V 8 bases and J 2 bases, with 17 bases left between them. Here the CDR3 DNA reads TGTGCCCGCATACGAAGCGGGTTCACAGATACGCAGTATTTT. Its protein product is CARIRSGFTDTQYF. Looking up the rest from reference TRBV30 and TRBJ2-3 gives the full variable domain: SQTIHQWPATLVQPVGSPLSLECTVEGTSNPNLYWYRQAAGRGLQLLFYSVGIGQISSEVPQNLSASRPQDRQFILSSKKLLLSDSGFYLCARIRSGFTDTQYFGPGTRLTVL.

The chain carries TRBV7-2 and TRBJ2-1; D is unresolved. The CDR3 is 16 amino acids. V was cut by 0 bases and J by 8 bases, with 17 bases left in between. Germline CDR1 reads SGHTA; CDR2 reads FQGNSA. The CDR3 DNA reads TGTGCCAGCAGCTTAGCCTCCGCCGCCCCCCCAGATGAGCAGTTCTTC. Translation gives CASSLASAAPPDEQFF.

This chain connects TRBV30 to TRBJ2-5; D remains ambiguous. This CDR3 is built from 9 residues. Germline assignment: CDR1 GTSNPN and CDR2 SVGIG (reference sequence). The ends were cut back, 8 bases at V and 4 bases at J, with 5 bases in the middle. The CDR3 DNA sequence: TGTGCCGACTTAGAGACCCAGTACTTC. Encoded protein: CADLETQYF.

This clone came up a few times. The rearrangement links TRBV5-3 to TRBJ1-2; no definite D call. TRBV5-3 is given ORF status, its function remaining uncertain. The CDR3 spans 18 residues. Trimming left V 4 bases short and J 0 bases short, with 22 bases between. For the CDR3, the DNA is TGTGCCAGAAGCCCATCGGGATGGGCGGAGGGCTCTAACTATGGCTACACCTTC. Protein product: CARSPSGWAEGSNYGYTF.

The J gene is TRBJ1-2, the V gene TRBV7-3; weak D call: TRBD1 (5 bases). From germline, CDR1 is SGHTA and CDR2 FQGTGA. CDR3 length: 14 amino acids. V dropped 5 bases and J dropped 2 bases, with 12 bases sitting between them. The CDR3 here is CASSPGGVNYGYTF. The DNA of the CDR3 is TGTGCCAGCAGCCCCGGGGGGGTAAACTATGGCTACACCTTC.

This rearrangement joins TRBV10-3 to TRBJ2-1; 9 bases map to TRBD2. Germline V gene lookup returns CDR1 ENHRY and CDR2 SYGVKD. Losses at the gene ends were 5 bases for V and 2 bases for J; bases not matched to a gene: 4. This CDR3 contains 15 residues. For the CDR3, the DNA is TGTGCCATCAGTAGACTAGCGGAGGCCTACAATGAGCAGTTCTTC. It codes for CAISRLAEAYNEQFF.

This CDR3 is CAWTPGGLAEAFF. Written as DNA, the CDR3 is TGTGCCTGGACCCCGGGGGGTCTTGCTGAAGCTTTCTTT. The chain employs TRBV30 and TRBJ1-1, with D possibly matching TRBD1 (5 bases). Germline V lookup: CDR1 GTSNPN, CDR2 SVGIG (reference sequence). There are 13 residues in the CDR3. V shed 4 bases and J shed 6 bases, with 15 bases lying between them.

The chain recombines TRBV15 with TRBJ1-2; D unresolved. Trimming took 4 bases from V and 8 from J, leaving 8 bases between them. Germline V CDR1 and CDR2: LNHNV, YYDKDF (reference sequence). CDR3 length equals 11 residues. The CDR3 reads CATSMGRGYTF. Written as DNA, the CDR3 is TGTGCCACCAGCATGGGGAGAGGCTACACCTTC. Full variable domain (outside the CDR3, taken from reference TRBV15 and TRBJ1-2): DAMVIQNPRYQVTQFGKPVTLSCSQTLNHNVMYWYQQKSSQAPKLLFHYYDKDFNNEADTPDNFQSRRPNTSFCFLDIRSPGLGDTAMYLCATSMGRGYTFGSGTRLTVV.

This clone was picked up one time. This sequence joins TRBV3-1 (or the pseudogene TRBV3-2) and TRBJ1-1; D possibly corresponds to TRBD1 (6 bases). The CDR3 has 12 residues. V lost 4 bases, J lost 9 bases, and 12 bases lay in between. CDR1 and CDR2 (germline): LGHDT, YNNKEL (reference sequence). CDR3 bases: TGTGCCAGCAGCCCATCACAGGGAAAAGCTTTCTTT. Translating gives CASSPSQGKAFF.

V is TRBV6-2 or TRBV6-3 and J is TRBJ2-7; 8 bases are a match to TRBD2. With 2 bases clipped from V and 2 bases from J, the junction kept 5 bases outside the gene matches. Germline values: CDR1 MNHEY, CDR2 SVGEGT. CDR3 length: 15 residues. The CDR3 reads CASSYGQRGTYEQYF. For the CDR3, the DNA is TGTGCCAGCAGTTACGGCCAGCGGGGGACCTACGAGCAGTACTTC.

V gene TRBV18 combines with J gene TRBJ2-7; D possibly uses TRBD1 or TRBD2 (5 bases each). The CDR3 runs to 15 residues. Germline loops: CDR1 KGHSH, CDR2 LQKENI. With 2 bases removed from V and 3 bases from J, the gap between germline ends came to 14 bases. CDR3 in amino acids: CASSPVGTVVYEQYF. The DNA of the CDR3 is TGTGCCAGCTCACCAGTGGGGACGGTTGTCTACGAGCAGTACTTC.

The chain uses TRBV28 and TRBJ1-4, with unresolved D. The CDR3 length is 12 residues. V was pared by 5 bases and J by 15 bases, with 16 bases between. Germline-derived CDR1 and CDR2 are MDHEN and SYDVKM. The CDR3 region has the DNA TGTGCCAGCAGTATTCTCGCGTCGGGGATGTTTTTT. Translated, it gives CASSILASGMFF.

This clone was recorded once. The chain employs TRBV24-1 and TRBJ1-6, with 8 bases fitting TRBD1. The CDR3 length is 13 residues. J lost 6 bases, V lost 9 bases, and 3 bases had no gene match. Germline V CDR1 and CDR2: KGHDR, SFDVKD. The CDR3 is CATADRGNSPLHF. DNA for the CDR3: TGTGCCACCGCCGACAGGGGTAATTCACCCCTCCACTTT.

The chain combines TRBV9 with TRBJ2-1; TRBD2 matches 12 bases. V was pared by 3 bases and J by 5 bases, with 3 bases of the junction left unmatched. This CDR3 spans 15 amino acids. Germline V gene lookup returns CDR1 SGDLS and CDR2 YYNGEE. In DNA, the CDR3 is TGTGCCAGCAGCGCCGGGACTAGCGGGCACAATGAGCAGTTCTTC. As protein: CASSAGTSGHNEQFF.

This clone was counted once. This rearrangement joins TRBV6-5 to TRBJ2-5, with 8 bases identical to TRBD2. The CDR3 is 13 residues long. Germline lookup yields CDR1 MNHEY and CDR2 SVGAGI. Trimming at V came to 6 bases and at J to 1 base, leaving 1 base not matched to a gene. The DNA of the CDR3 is TGTGCCAGCAGGACTAGCGCCCAAGAGACCCAGTACTTC. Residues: CASRTSAQETQYF.

The DNA for the CDR3 is TGTGCCAGCAGTCGTAGCGGGACCTACGAGCAGTACTTC. This sequence encodes CASSRSGTYEQYF. The chain recombines TRBV6-5 with TRBJ2-7, with 8 nucleotides matching TRBD2. The CDR3 runs to 13 residues. The junction had 2 bases not matched to a gene; V was cut back by 5 bases and J by 2 bases. Looked up from germline, CDR1 is MNHEY and CDR2 is SVGAGI.

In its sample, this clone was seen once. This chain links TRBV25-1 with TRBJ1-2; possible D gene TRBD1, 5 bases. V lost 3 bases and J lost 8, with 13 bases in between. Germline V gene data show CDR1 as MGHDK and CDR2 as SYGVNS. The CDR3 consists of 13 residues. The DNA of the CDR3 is TGTGCCAGCAGTGACGACGGGGGTTACGGCTACACCTTC. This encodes CASSDDGGYGYTF.

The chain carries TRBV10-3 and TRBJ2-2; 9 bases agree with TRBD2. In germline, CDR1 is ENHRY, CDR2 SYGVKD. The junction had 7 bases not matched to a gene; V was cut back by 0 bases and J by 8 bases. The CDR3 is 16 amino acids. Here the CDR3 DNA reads TGTGCCATCAGTGAGTCGGTCAGCGGGAGGATGGGGGAGCTGTTTTTT. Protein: CAISESVSGRMGELFF.